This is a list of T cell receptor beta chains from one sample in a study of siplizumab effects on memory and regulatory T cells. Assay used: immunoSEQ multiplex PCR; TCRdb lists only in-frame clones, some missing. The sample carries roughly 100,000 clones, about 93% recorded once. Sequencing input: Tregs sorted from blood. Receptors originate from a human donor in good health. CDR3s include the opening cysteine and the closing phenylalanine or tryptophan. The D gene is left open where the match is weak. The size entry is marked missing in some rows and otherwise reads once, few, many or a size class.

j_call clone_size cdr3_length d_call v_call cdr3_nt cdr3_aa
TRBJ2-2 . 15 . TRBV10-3 TGTGCCATCAGCCCGACCTCCCGATACACCGGGGAGCTGTTTTTT CAISPTSRYTGELFF
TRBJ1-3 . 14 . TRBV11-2 TGTGCCAGCAGCATCAGGGAACTCTGGAACACCATATATTTT CASSIRELWNTIYF
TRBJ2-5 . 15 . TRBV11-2 TGTGCCAGCAGTCGCACCCCGGGACGGCAAGAGACCCAGTACTTC CASSRTPGRQETQYF
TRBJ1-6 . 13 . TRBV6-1 TGTGCCAGCAGTGACAGGGAGAATTCACCCCTCCACTTT CASSDRENSPLHF
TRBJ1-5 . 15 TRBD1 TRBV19 TGTGCCAGTAGATCCCCCCAGGGGGATAGCCAGCCCCAGCATTTT CASRSPQGDSQPQHF
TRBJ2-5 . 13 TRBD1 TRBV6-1 TGTGCCAGCAGTGGGGGGACAGTAGAGACCCAGTACTTC CASSGGTVETQYF
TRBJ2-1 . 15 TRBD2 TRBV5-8 TGTGCCAGCTGGCTAGCGGGGGGGCCTTACAATGAGCAGTTCTTC CASWLAGGPYNEQFF
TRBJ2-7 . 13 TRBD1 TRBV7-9 TGTGCCAGCAGCTGGACAGGGCCCTACGAGCAGTACTTC CASSWTGPYEQYF
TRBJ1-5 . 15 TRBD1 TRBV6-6 TGTGCCAGCAGATTGACAGGGGTAATGAATCAGCCCCAGCATTTT CASRLTGVMNQPQHF
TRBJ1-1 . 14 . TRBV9 TGTGCCAGCAGCCTCGGGCTAAAACGAACTGAAGCTTTCTTT CASSLGLKRTEAFF
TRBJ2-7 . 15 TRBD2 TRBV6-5 TGTGCCAGCAGCAGCGGGGGGGCAGGGAGACACGAGCAGTACTTC CASSSGGAGRHEQYF
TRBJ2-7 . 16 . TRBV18 TGTGCCAGCTCACCTCGACGGACTCAACCTTTTAAAGAGCAGTACTTC CASSPRRTQPFKEQYF
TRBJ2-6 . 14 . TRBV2 TGTGCCAGCAGTGGCGAGCCTGGGGCCAACGTCCTGACTTTC CASSGEPGANVLTF
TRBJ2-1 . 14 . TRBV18 TGTGCCAGCTCACCACTCAGGGGAGGGAATGAGCAGTTCTTC CASSPLRGGNEQFF
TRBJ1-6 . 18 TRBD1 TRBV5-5 TGTGCCAGCAGCTTTCTCGGACAGGGGAAGGCCTATAATTCACCCCTCCACTTT CASSFLGQGKAYNSPLHF
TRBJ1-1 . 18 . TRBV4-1 TGCGCCAGCAGCCAAGACGCCTCCTCGTCTCGGTCGAACACTGAAGCTTTCTTT CASSQDASSSRSNTEAFF
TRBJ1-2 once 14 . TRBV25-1 TGTGCCAGCAGTGATTCGCTAGCTAACTATGGCTACACCTTC CASSDSLANYGYTF
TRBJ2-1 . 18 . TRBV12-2 TGTGCAAGTCGCTTAGCGGCAGCGGGAACTGGCACCTACAATGAGCAGTTCTTC CASRLAAAGTGTYNEQFF
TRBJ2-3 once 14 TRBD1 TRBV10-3 TGTGCCATCAGTGAAGACAGGGTTCTTGATACGCAGTATTTT CAISEDRVLDTQYF
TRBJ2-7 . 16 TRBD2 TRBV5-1 TGCGCCAGCAGCTTGGATCTAGCGGGAGTCCGCTACGAGCAGTACTTC CASSLDLAGVRYEQYF
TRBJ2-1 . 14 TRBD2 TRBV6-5 TGTGCCAGTGGTCTAGCGGGAGGAAACAATGAGCAGTTCTTC CASGLAGGNNEQFF
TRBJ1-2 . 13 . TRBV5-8 TGTGCCAGCAGCACCCGACAGATCTATGGCTACACCTTC CASSTRQIYGYTF
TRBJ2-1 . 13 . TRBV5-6 TGTGCCAGCAGCTTGCTAGGTTACAATGAGCAGTTCTTC CASSLLGYNEQFF
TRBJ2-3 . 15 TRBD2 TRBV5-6 TGTGCCAGCAGCCCGGGACTAGCGGGAGGGGATACGCAGTATTTT CASSPGLAGGDTQYF
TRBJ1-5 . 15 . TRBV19 TGTGCCAGTAGTATAGCAGGGGCATTCAATCAGCCCCAGCATTTT CASSIAGAFNQPQHF
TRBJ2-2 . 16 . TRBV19 TGTGCCAGTAGCCCGACCCGACGGGAGAACACCGGGGAGCTGTTTTTT CASSPTRRENTGELFF
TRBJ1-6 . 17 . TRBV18 TGTGCCAGCTCACCGATTGGGATCACGCGCCCACGATCACCCCTCCACTTT CASSPIGITRPRSPLHF
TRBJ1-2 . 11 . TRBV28 TGTGCCAGCTATCGTAACTATGGCTACACCTTC CASYRNYGYTF
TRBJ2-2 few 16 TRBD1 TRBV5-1 TGCGCCAGCAGCCCCCGGGACAGGGGGTACACCGGGGAGCTGTTTTTT CASSPRDRGYTGELFF
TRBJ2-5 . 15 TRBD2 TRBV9 TGTGCCAGCAGCCCGCGACTAGCCCTTCAAGAGACCCAGTACTTC CASSPRLALQETQYF
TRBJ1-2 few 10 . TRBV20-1 TGCAGTGCCCCTCAATATGGCTACACCTTC CSAPQYGYTF
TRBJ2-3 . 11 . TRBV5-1 TGCGCCAGCGGTAACACAGATACGCAGTATTTT CASGNTDTQYF
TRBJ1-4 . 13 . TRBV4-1 TGCGCCAGCAGCCATTGGAGGGGTGAAAAACTGTTTTTT CASSHWRGEKLFF
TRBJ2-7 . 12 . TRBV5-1 TGCGCCAGCAGCGCTCAAGGAGCGGAGCAGTACTTC CASSAQGAEQYF
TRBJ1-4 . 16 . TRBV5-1 TGCGCCAGCAGCTTGAGTCCAGGGAGGGGTTGGGAAAAACTGTTTTTT CASSLSPGRGWEKLFF
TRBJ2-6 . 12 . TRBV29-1 TGCAGCGTGAACTCTGGGGCCAACGTCCTGACTTTC CSVNSGANVLTF
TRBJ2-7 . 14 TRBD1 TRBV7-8 TGTGCCAGCAGCTCAACAGGGGCGGCCCACGAGCAGTACTTC CASSSTGAAHEQYF
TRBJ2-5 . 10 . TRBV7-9 TGTGCCAGCAGCTCGGAGACCCAGTACTTC CASSSETQYF
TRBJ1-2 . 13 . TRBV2 TGTGCCAGCAGTCGAAGGCAGGTGACTGGCTACACCTTC CASSRRQVTGYTF
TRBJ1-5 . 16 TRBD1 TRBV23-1 TGCGCCAGCAGTCAATCATTCCGACAGGGGAAGCAGCCCCAGCATTTT CASSQSFRQGKQPQHF
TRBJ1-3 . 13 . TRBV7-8 TGTGCCAGCGGACGAGAGGCTGGAAACACCATATATTTT CASGREAGNTIYF
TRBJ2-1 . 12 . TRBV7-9 TGTGCCAGCAGAATACGGGTTCCCATACGGTTCTTC CASRIRVPIRFF
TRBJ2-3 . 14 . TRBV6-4 TGTGCCAGCAAGGGGCCTGGGGACACAGATACGCAGTATTTT CASKGPGDTDTQYF
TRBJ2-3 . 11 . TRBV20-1 TGCAGTGCTAGTTCCGTAGATACGCAGTATTTT CSASSVDTQYF
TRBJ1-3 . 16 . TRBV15 TGTGCCACCAGCAGTCGATCCCTGCGCCGGGGAAACACCATATATTTT CATSSRSLRRGNTIYF
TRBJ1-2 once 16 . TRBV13 TGTGCCAGCAGCTTCTCTGGGGAGGAACCAAACTATGGCTACACCTTC CASSFSGEEPNYGYTF
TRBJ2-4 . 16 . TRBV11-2 TGTGCCAGCAGCTTAGTTCAGGGGGGAGCCAAAAACATTCAGTACTTC CASSLVQGGAKNIQYF
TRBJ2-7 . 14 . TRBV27 TGTGCCAGCAGTTTATCGGAGTTATCCTACGAGCAGTACTTC CASSLSELSYEQYF
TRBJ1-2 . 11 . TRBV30 TGTGCCTCCGAGGATCTGCGGGGCTACACCTTC CASEDLRGYTF